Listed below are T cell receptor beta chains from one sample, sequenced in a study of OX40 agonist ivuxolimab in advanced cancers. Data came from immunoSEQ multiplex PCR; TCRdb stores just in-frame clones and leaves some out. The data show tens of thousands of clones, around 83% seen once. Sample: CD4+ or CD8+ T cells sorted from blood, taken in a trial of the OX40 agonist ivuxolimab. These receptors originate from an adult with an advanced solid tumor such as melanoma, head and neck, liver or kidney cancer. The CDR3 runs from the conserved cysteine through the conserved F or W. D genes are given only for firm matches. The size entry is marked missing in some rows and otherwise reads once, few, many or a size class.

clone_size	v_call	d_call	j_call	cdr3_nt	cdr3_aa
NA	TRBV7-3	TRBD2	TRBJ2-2	TGTGCCAGCAGCACAACTAGCGGGGGCGGCACCGGGGAGCTGTTTTTT	CASSTTSGGGTGELFF
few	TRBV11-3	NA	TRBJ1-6	TGTGCCAGCAGGTTGGAGTTTTCTAATTCACCCCTCCACTTT	CASRLEFSNSPLHF
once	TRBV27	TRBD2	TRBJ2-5	TGTGCCAGCAGTTTATCTAGCGGGGGGGCCTACCGAGAGACCCAGTACTTC	CASSLSSGGAYRETQYF
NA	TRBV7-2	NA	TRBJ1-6	TGTGCCAGCGAACGCAGACTGGATTCACCCCTCCACTTT	CASERRLDSPLHF
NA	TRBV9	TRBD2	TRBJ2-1	TGTGCCAGCAGCGTAGGAGCGGGGGGCCTTAGCTCCTACAATGAGCAGTTCTTC	CASSVGAGGLSSYNEQFF
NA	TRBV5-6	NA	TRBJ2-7	TGTGCCAGCAGCCGACAGCCCACTAGCGAGCAGTACTTC	CASSRQPTSEQYF
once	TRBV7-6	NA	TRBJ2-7	TGTGCCAGCAGCTCTTATACAGGCGGAGCTGACGAGCAGTACTTC	CASSSYTGGADEQYF
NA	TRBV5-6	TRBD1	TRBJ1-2	TGTGCCAGCAGCCTGGACAGGGTTTCGGACTATGGCTACACCTTC	CASSLDRVSDYGYTF
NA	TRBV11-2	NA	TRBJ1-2	TGTGCCAGCAGCAGAAGACAGTCCCACGGCTACACCTTC	CASSRRQSHGYTF
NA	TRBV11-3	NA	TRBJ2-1	TGTGCCAGCAGCTTAGAAGGGACGCCACACAATGAGCAGTTCTTC	CASSLEGTPHNEQFF
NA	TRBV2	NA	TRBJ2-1	TGTGCCAGCAGGCTGACAGTCGGTGAGCAGTTCTTC	CASRLTVGEQFF
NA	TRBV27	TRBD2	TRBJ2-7	TGTGCCAGCAGTTTGAGCGGGAGCTCCTACGAGCAGTACTTC	CASSLSGSSYEQYF
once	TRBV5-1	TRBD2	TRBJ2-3	TGCGCCAGCAGCTTGGGACTAGCGGGCACAGATACGCAGTATTTT	CASSLGLAGTDTQYF
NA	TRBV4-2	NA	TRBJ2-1	TGTGCCAGCAGCCAAGCGGGGGTAAGGGATGAGCAGTTCTTC	CASSQAGVRDEQFF
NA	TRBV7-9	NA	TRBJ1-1	TGTGCCAGCAGCTTAGTCTCAAGGCGGAACACTGAAGCTTTCTTT	CASSLVSRRNTEAFF
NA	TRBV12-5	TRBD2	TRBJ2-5	TGTGCTAGTGGTTTATTCGCGGGAGGTAGGGAGACCCAGTACTTC	CASGLFAGGRETQYF
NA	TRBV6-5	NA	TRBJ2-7	TGTGCCAGCAGTTATTCCCCCGGTAGCTCCTACGAGCAGTACTTC	CASSYSPGSSYEQYF
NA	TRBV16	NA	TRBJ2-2	TGTGCCAGCAGCCCGATCAGATCCGGGGAGCTGTTTTTT	CASSPIRSGELFF
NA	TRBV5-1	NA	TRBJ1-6	TGCGCCAGCAGCGGAGCGCCGCCCTTTAGTAATTCACCCCTCCACTTT	CASSGAPPFSNSPLHF
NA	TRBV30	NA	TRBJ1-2	TGTGCCTGGGCCGGGGCTGGCTATGGCTACACCTTC	CAWAGAGYGYTF
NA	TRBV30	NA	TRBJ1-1	TGTGCCGGCAACAGGTTAAACACTGAAGCTTTCTTT	CAGNRLNTEAFF
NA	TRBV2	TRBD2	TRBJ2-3	TGTGCCAGCAGGGACTTTACTAGCGGGGGTAGCACAGATACGCAGTATTTT	CASRDFTSGGSTDTQYF
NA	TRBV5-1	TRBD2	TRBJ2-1	TGCGCCAGCAGCTTGGAGCGGGAGTACAATGAGCAGTTCTTC	CASSLEREYNEQFF
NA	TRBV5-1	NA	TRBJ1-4	TGCGCCAGCAGCTTGTACGGGAGTAGGACTAATGAAAAACTGTTTTTT	CASSLYGSRTNEKLFF
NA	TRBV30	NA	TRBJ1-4	TGTGCCTGGAGTGTTCGGGTTAATGAAAAACTGTTTTTT	CAWSVRVNEKLFF
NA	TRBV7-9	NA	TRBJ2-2	TGTGCCAGCAGCTCCACAGGAGACGCGAACACCGGGGAGCTGTTTTTT	CASSSTGDANTGELFF
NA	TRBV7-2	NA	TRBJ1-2	TGTGCCAGCAGCGTATCCTACAAGGGGTCAAACTATGGCTACACCTTC	CASSVSYKGSNYGYTF
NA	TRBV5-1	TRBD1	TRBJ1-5	TGCGCCAGCAGCCCCTCATTGACAGGGGGCCATCAGCCCCAGCATTTT	CASSPSLTGGHQPQHF
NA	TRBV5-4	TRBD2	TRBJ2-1	TGTGCCAGCCACTTACTAGGAGCGGGGTTAAATGAGCAGTTCTTC	CASHLLGAGLNEQFF
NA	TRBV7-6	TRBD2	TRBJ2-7	TGTGCCAGCAGCTTTCTAGCGGGGGATACCTACGAGCAGTACTTC	CASSFLAGDTYEQYF
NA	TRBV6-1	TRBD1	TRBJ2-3	TGTGCCAGCAGTAAGACAGGGTACACAGATACGCAGTATTTT	CASSKTGYTDTQYF
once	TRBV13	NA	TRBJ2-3	TGTGCCAGCAGCTTAGGCACAGGGTTCCCTAGCACAGATACGCAGTATTTT	CASSLGTGFPSTDTQYF
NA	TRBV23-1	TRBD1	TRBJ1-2	TGCGCCAGCATGCCCCGCGGGACAGGAGTAATCTACACCTTC	CASMPRGTGVIYTF
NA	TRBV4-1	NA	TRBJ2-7	TGCGCCAGCAGCCAAGATTCCCTAGAACCAGTCCCTCTGGGGCAGTACTTC	CASSQDSLEPVPLGQYF
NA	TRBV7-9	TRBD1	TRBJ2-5	TGTGCCAGCAGGACGATGGGGACAGAAGAAGAGACCCAGTACTTC	CASRTMGTEEETQYF
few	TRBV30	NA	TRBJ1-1	TGTGCCTGGAGTTCTAGGGCCAAATGGGGCACTGAAGCTTTCTTT	CAWSSRAKWGTEAFF
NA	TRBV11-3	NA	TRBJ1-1	TGTGCCAGCAGCTTAGACGGCCTGAACACTGAAGCTTTCTTT	CASSLDGLNTEAFF
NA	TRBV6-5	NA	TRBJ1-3	TGTGCCAGCAGTTACTCTTCGGGAACTGGAAACACCATATATTTT	CASSYSSGTGNTIYF
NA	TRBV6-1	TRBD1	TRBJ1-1	TGTGCCAGCAGGATGGACAGGGGGAACACTGAAGCTTTCTTT	CASRMDRGNTEAFF
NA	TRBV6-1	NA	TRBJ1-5	TGTGCCAGCAGTCCGAATCTGGTGGGCCCTCAGCCCCAGCATTTT	CASSPNLVGPQPQHF
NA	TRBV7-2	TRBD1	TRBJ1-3	TGTGCCAGCAGCTTAGACCCCAGGGGGCTCCTAAGGACTGGAAACACCATATATTTT	CASSLDPRGLLRTGNTIYF
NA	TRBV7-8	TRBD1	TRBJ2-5	TGTGCCAGCAGGCGGGGACAGGGGTACCAAGAGACCCAGTACTTC	CASRRGQGYQETQYF
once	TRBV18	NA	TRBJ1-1	TGTGCCAGCTCATCAGGGATTGCAGCTTTCTTT	CASSSGIAAFF
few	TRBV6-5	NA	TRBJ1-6	TGTGCCAGCAGTTACTCAGGGGGGGCATACAATTCACCCCTCCACTTT	CASSYSGGAYNSPLHF
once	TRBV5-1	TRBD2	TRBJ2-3	TGCGCCAGCAGCTTGGAAGGACTAGCGGGGGGGCTGCTAGATACGCAGTATTTT	CASSLEGLAGGLLDTQYF
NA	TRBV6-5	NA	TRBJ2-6	TGTGCCAGCAGTTACTCGTTGAGCTCTGGGGCCAACGTCCTGACTTTC	CASSYSLSSGANVLTF
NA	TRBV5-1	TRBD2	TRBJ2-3	TGCGCCAGCAGCTTGGGGCTAGCGGAGAGCACAGATACGCAGTATTTT	CASSLGLAESTDTQYF
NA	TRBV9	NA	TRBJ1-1	TGTGCCAGCAGCGTAGTAGGGACGCCACTGAACACTGAAGCTTTCTTT	CASSVVGTPLNTEAFF
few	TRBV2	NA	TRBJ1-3	TGTGCCAGCAGTGAAACGTCAGGGTGGGGAAACACCATATATTTT	CASSETSGWGNTIYF
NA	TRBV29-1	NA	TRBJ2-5	TGCAGCGCCCTGGGAAAAGCAAGAGCCCAGTACTTC	CSALGKARAQYF
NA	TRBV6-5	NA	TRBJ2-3	TGTGCCACCCGTCGGGACACAAACACAGATACGCAGTATTTT	CATRRDTNTDTQYF
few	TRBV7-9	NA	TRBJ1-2	TGTGCCAGCGAACCAGGTCTTCAGGGCTACACCTTC	CASEPGLQGYTF
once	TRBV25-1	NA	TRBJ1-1	TGTGCCAGCAGTGAAACGGCGGGCGACACTGAAGCTTTCTTT	CASSETAGDTEAFF
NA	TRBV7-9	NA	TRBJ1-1	TGTGCCAGCAGCGAGACAGTGGTGACTGAAGCTTTCTTT	CASSETVVTEAFF
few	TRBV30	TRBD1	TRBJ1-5	TGTGCCTGGAGCCCTAAGGGACAGGGTTGGCAGCCCCAGCATTTT	CAWSPKGQGWQPQHF